This TCR beta chain appears in the sequencing data of a study of blood T cell repertoires in COVID-19. Study-level background: Samples representing acute and convalescent COVID-19 were sourced from the United States, Italy and Spain.

The length of the CDR3 is 15 residues. V lost 2 bases and J lost 0; bases outside the gene matches: 0. Per germline, CDR1 KGHSH and CDR2 LQKENI. One Seattle source followed patients from active infection through their disease course. Original processing methods: Counts of nucleated cells, estimated from reference gene primer amplification, were obtained. Repertoires were generated with immunoSEQ multiplex PCR, while TCRdb's copy carries only in-frame clones and drops some. D and trimming come from the DNA, and the V and J calls and clone size come from that table. Of around 200,000 clones listed, around 84% are singletons. This clone was counted a single time.

V usage is TRBV18 and J usage is TRBJ2-7, with 11 bases matching TRBD1. The source material was peripheral blood. The source is a woman in her 70s with COVID-19, enrolled during active disease. The CDR3 bases are TGTGCCAGCTCACCAGGGACAGGGGGCTCCTACGAGCAGTACTTC. Translating it yields CASSPGTGGSYEQYF.